This is a list of T cell receptor beta chains from one sample in a study of shared clonotypes between healthy human individuals. Sequenced by immunoSEQ multiplex PCR; TCRdb stores in-frame clones only, minus some. Counted here are over 2 million clones, roughly 94% occurring once; the ten biggest clones make up 0.9% to 1.4%. The sample taken for sequencing was naive CD8+ T cells sorted from blood. These receptor sequences come from a young man in good health. Both conserved end residues are part of each CDR3. D genes are given only for firm matches. Rows give clone size only sometimes, using once, few, many, or a class for an expanded clone.

d_gene	v_gene	abundance	j_gene	CDR3aa	CDR3nt
TRBD2	TRBV11-2	-	TRBJ2-7	CASSLEAGGPYEQYF	TGTGCCAGCAGCTTAGAAGCGGGGGGGCCCTACGAGCAGTACTTC
TRBD2	TRBV9	-	TRBJ2-1	CASSDPLAGGDNEQFF	TGTGCCAGCAGCGACCCGCTAGCGGGAGGGGACAATGAGCAGTTCTTC
-	TRBV13	-	TRBJ2-6	CASSLLVSGANVLTF	TGTGCCAGCAGCTTACTAGTTTCTGGGGCCAACGTCCTGACTTTC
TRBD2	TRBV29-1	-	TRBJ2-1	CSVEGSSGSTYNEQFF	TGCAGCGTTGAAGGGTCGAGCGGGAGTACCTACAATGAGCAGTTCTTC
TRBD2	TRBV5-4	-	TRBJ2-3	CASSPLPQRGPTDTQYF	TGTGCCAGCAGCCCCCTCCCCCAGCGGGGGCCCACAGATACGCAGTATTTT
-	TRBV6-6	-	TRBJ1-3	CASSYDTIYF	TGTGCCAGCAGTTACGACACCATATATTTT
-	TRBV25-1	-	TRBJ2-7	CASSDTGTPFSYEQYF	TGTGCCAGCAGTGACACCGGGACACCTTTCTCCTACGAGCAGTACTTC
-	TRBV28	-	TRBJ1-6	CASSFRPDSPLHF	TGTGCCAGCAGTTTTAGACCGGATTCACCCCTCCACTTT
TRBD1	TRBV5-1	-	TRBJ2-7	CASSLGQGVYEQYF	TGCGCCAGCAGCTTGGGACAGGGTGTCTACGAGCAGTACTTC
-	TRBV4-1	-	TRBJ1-2	CASSQDSTPNYGYTF	TGCGCCAGCAGCCAAGATTCCACTCCTAACTATGGCTACACCTTC
-	TRBV2	-	TRBJ2-1	CASSPERNEQFF	TGTGCCAGCAGCCCCGAACGGAATGAGCAGTTCTTC
-	TRBV4-3	-	TRBJ2-7	CASSQEAGTYEQYF	TGCGCCAGCAGCCAAGAGGCAGGCACCTACGAGCAGTACTTC
-	TRBV10-3	few	TRBJ1-3	CAISDQSGNTIYF	TGTGCCATCAGTGACCAGTCGGGAAACACCATATATTTT
TRBD2	TRBV7-2	-	TRBJ2-7	CASSLGLAGGEQYF	TGTGCCAGCAGCTTAGGGTTAGCGGGAGGCGAGCAGTACTTC
-	TRBV2	-	TRBJ2-3	CASSETSYTDTQYF	TGTGCCAGCAGTGAAACTAGTTACACAGATACGCAGTATTTT
-	TRBV5-6	-	TRBJ2-7	CASSPMGEAHEQYF	TGTGCCAGCAGCCCCATGGGGGAGGCCCACGAGCAGTACTTC
TRBD1	TRBV6-5	-	TRBJ2-1	CASSYLTGASDNEQFF	TGTGCCAGCAGTTACCTAACAGGGGCGTCTGACAATGAGCAGTTCTTC
-	TRBV12-5	-	TRBJ2-3	CASGPGTDTQYF	TGTGCTAGTGGTCCCGGAACAGATACGCAGTATTTT
-	TRBV5-8	-	TRBJ2-3	CASSLVRLGASTDTQYF	TGTGCCAGCAGCTTGGTCAGACTGGGGGCGAGCACAGATACGCAGTATTTT